These 13 T cell receptor beta chains originate from one sample sequenced in a study of spatial heterogeneity in lung cancer. Study-level results: Within tumors, counts of expanded alpha and beta TCRs tracked tumor mutation counts.

TCRdb recomputed calls from the 5' RACE reads with MiXCR, one row per CDR3 protein. The table has 16,000 or so distinct CDR3 sequences, around 6.4% seen once. Their specific antigens are unknown. Time point in this sample: sample taken at primary tumor resection. The sequencing here drew on lung tumor tissue, taken at surgery. The source of these receptors is a female donor with early-stage non-small cell lung cancer.

This clonotype has just one count. At one boundary the junction diverges from the germline segment, which might be a read error. For a library built for alpha chains, this beta chain is a stray read; little rests on its size. This chain uses TRBV7-9 with TRBJ2-6; D is possibly TRBD2 (6 bases). The CDR3 extends over 16 amino acids. Germline CDR1 SEHNR, CDR2 FQNEAQ (reference sequence). The CDR3 DNA reads TGTGCCAGCAGCTTAGGGGGACTCGCTGGGGCCAACGGCCTGACTTTC. It translates to CASSLGGLAGANGLTF. Combining the CDR3 with reference TRBV7-9 and TRBJ2-6 gives the whole variable domain DTGVSQNPRHKITKRGQNVTFRCDPISEHNRLYWYRQTLGQGPEFLTYFQNEAQLEKSRLLSDRFSAERPKGSFSTLEIQRTEQGDSAMYLCASSLGGLAGANGLTFGAGSRLTVL.

Only a few counts were recorded for this clonotype. This beta chain is a stray sequence in a library constructed for alpha chains; its clone size is not meaningful. This chain connects TRBV12-5 to TRBJ2-6; D is unclear. The CDR3 has 13 amino acids. The germline V gene encodes CDR1 LGHNT and CDR2 FRNRAP. The V gene lost 7 bases and the J gene lost 0 bases, with 4 bases spanning the gap. CDR3 sequence: CASATSGANVLTF. CDR3 nucleotide sequence: TGTGCTAGTGCCACCTCTGGGGCCAACGTCCTGACTTTC.

This clonotype has at least ten counts. The library was prepared for alpha chains; this beta chain is a stray read, so its frequency means little. The gene calls are TRBV7-9 and TRBJ2-5, with 8 bases matching TRBD2. The CDR3 contains 15 residues. The trim removed 3 bases at V and 2 bases at J, leaving 5 bases unmatched. Germline-derived CDR1 and CDR2 are SEHNR and FQNEAQ (reference sequence). CDR3 sequence: CASSFPSGHQETQYF. The CDR3 DNA sequence: TGTGCCAGCAGCTTCCCTAGCGGGCATCAAGAGACCCAGTACTTC.

Only a few counts were recorded for this clonotype. The library was built for alpha chains, so this beta chain is an off-target read and its size means little. The V and J genes are TRBV12-5 and TRBJ1-6, with D perhaps matching TRBD1 (6 bases). This CDR3 is 15 amino acids long. Per the germline V gene, CDR1 is LGHNT and CDR2 is FRNRAP. Trimming pared 5 bases from V and 8 bases from J, leaving 16 bases between. CDR3 in amino acids: CASGLVQGGDSPLHF. The CDR3 DNA reads as TGTGCTAGTGGTCTCGTACAGGGCGGAGATTCACCCCTCCACTTT.

This clonotype was seen ten or more times. As an off-target read in a library built for alpha chains, this beta chain has a frequency of little significance. The chain joins TRBV11-2 to TRBJ2-3, with D perhaps matching TRBD2 (5 bases). The V gene's germline CDR1 is SGHAT and CDR2 FQNNGV. This CDR3 has 15 amino acids. V gave up 4 bases and J gave up 1 base, with 12 bases separating them. The CDR3, as DNA: TGTGCCAGCAGCTACTTAAGCGGTCGCACAGATACGCAGTATTTT. The encoded protein is CASSYLSGRTDTQYF.

This clonotype was counted between two and nine times. This beta chain is off target for a library built for alpha chains, so its abundance means little. The chain is built from TRBV5-1 and TRBJ2-2; D may be TRBD1 (5 bases). The CDR3 contains 17 residues. V was trimmed by 0 bases and J by 8 bases, leaving 20 bases between them. Germline loops: CDR1 SGHRS, CDR2 YFSETQ. The chain's CDR3 is CASSLEVVREGVGELFF. The CDR3 nucleotides read TGCGCCAGCAGCTTGGAGGTTGTCAGGGAAGGTGTGGGGGAGCTGTTTTTT.

In this sample, this clonotype turned up many times. In a library made to pick up alpha chains, this beta chain is a stray read with a size that means little. V is TRBV29-1 and J is TRBJ2-7, with 10 bases lining up with TRBD1. Germline V lookup: CDR1 SQVTM, CDR2 ANQGSEA. The J segment lost 1 base and the V segment lost 7 bases, leaving 7 bases of the junction unmatched. This CDR3 has 14 amino acids. CDR3 coding DNA: TGCAGCGCAGGCCGGGACAGGGGTTCCTACGAGCAGTACTTC. This encodes CSAGRDRGSYEQYF.

Regarding this clonotype: Since the library was made to target alpha chains, this beta chain is a stray read and its abundance is not meaningful. The chain employs TRBV12-2 and TRBJ1-1; the D call TRBD1 from the table was never checked on the DNA. TRBV12-2 is described as a pseudogene. The CDR3 is 15 amino acids. In DNA form, the CDR3 reads TGTGCAAGTCGTAACCCGGGACAACTGAACACTGAAGCTTTCTTT. Translated: CASRNPGQLNTEAFF.

Many counts were recorded for this clonotype. As an off-target read in a library built for alpha chains, this beta chain has a frequency of little significance. This sequence joins TRBV27 and TRBJ2-3; D is undetermined. CDR1 is MNHEY and CDR2 is SMNVEV in the germline V gene (reference sequence). CDR3 size: 14 residues. V dropped 4 bases and J dropped 2 bases, with 10 bases sitting between them. The CDR3 reads CASSSGRSTDTQYF. In DNA, the CDR3 is TGTGCCAGCAGTTCTGGGCGTTCCACAGATACGCAGTATTTT.

This clonotype is medium-sized (0.01 to 0.1%). A library made for alpha chains picked up this beta chain off target, so its size means little. V gene TRBV11-1 combines with J gene TRBJ2-3; maybe TRBD2 (6 bases). Between the trimmed V and J ends, which lost 5 bases and 5 bases, there was a span of 11 bases. The CDR3 runs 13 residues. CDR1 and CDR2 from the germline V gene are SGHAT and FQDESV (reference sequence). The DNA of the CDR3 is TGTGCCAGCAGCCCTGGAGGGGAAGATACGCAGTATTTT. Its translation: CASSPGGEDTQYF. Filled out from reference TRBV11-1 and TRBJ2-3, the complete variable domain reads EAEVAQSPRYKITEKSQAVAFWCDPISGHATLYWYRQILGQGPELLVQFQDESVVDDSQLPKDRFSAERLKGVDSTLKIQPAELGDSAMYLCASSPGGEDTQYFGPGTRLTVL.

This clonotype has a count of ten or more. Within a library made for alpha chains, this beta chain is off target, and its count is uninformative. The rearrangement links TRBV29-1 to TRBJ1-1; a possible D gene is TRBD1 (6 bases). Trimming took off 6 bases at V and 4 bases at J, with 15 bases between the two ends. Germline CDR1 SQVTM, CDR2 ANQGSEA. CDR3 size: 13 residues. CDR3 DNA: TGCAGCGTGGGCGAGGGAGGGGGCACTGAAGCTTTCTTT. Translating gives CSVGEGGGTEAFF.

Ten or more counts support this clonotype. Being off target in a library aimed at alpha chains, this beta chain has a size of little meaning. The chain is built from TRBV11-2 and TRBJ2-7; perhaps D is TRBD1 or TRBD2 (6 bases each). The germline CDR1 and CDR2 sequences are SGHAT and FQNNGV. The CDR3 spans 15 residues. The germline V and J ends were trimmed by 4 bases and 3 bases, with 16 bases remaining between them. CDR3 in amino acids: CASSYESGADYEQYF. CDR3 bases: TGTGCCAGCAGCTACGAATCGGGGGCCGACTACGAGCAGTACTTC. The complete variable domain, with remaining parts taken from reference TRBV11-2 and TRBJ2-7, reads EAGVAQSPRYKIIEKRQSVAFWCNPISGHATLYWYQQILGQGPKLLIQFQNNGVVDDSQLPKDRFSAERLKGVDSTLKIQPAKLEDSAVYLCASSYESGADYEQYFGPGTRLTVT.

By frequency in the sample, this clonotype is medium-sized. This beta chain is off target for a library built for alpha chains, so its abundance means little. The chain combines TRBV5-1 with TRBJ1-2; D possibly corresponds to TRBD1 (6 bases). Germline loops: CDR1 SGHRS, CDR2 YFSETQ. The CDR3 spans 15 residues. V dropped 3 bases and J dropped 8 bases, with 20 bases sitting between them. The CDR3 DNA is TGCGCCAGCAGCTGGGGACACGGGTCTATGACCGGCTACACCTTC. It codes for CASSWGHGSMTGYTF.